A selection of T cell receptor beta chains follows, all from one sample in a study of blood T cells in healthy people across ages. TCRdb analysed the 5' RACE reads with MiXCR anew, one entry per CDR3 protein. Altogether roughly 800,000 distinct CDR3 sequences are present, around 25% being singletons, with the ten largest covering more than 3%. These records were also assigned to another study, of T cells of mothers and their children.

The sample was blood. All receptors derive from a boy younger than 18 in good health. The CDR3 runs from the conserved cysteine through the conserved F or W. Fields, in order: clone size, D gene, J gene, V gene, CDR3 DNA, CDR3 protein. A D gene is named only where the DNA matches it firmly. Clone size is not always given. Where it is, it says once, few, many or a class for expanded clones.

abundance: -
d_gene: -
j_gene: TRBJ2-3
v_gene: TRBV7-3
CDR3nt: TGTGCCAGCAGCTTAGGCCTAGCATCGGATACGCAGTATTTT
CDR3aa: CASSLGLASDTQYF

abundance: -
d_gene: -
j_gene: TRBJ2-7
v_gene: TRBV7-6
CDR3nt: TGTGCCAGCAGCTCGACAGGGGGAAGAACTAGCGGGGCTTTACGCGAGCAGTACTTC
CDR3aa: CASSSTGGRTSGALREQYF

abundance: -
d_gene: -
j_gene: TRBJ2-7
v_gene: TRBV15
CDR3nt: TGTGCCACCAGCAGGGTAGCAACAGGGAGGTACGAGCAGTACTTC
CDR3aa: CATSRVATGRYEQYF

abundance: few
d_gene: TRBD2
j_gene: TRBJ2-5
v_gene: TRBV11-2
CDR3nt: TGTGCCAGCAGCCGACTAGCGAAATGGGAGACCCAGTACTTC
CDR3aa: CASSRLAKWETQYF

abundance: -
d_gene: -
j_gene: TRBJ2-3
v_gene: TRBV28
CDR3nt: TGTGCCAGCAGTTTTCGAGGAGGGAGCACAGATACGCAGTATTTT
CDR3aa: CASSFRGGSTDTQYF

abundance: -
d_gene: -
j_gene: TRBJ2-1
v_gene: TRBV19
CDR3nt: TGTGCCAGTAGTATAGCGGCAGTCGCCTACAATGAGCAGTTCTTC
CDR3aa: CASSIAAVAYNEQFF

abundance: many
d_gene: -
j_gene: TRBJ2-4
v_gene: TRBV7-9
CDR3nt: TGTGCCAGCAGCTTAGCGGGGGGAGCCAAAAACATTCAGTACTTC
CDR3aa: CASSLAGGAKNIQYF

abundance: -
d_gene: -
j_gene: TRBJ1-1
v_gene: TRBV29-1
CDR3nt: TGCAGCGTTGAAGAATTCAGGAACACTGAAGCTTTCTTT
CDR3aa: CSVEEFRNTEAFF

abundance: -
d_gene: -
j_gene: TRBJ2-6
v_gene: TRBV5-1
CDR3nt: TGCGCCAGCAGCTTGGGAGGGACCGCCAGCTCTGGGGCCAACGTCCTGACTTTC
CDR3aa: CASSLGGTASSGANVLTF

abundance: few
d_gene: -
j_gene: TRBJ1-5
v_gene: TRBV24-1
CDR3nt: TGTGCCACCAGTGAAAGTGCGGGTAGGAGCAATCAGCCCCAGCATTTT
CDR3aa: CATSESAGRSNQPQHF

abundance: few
d_gene: TRBD1
j_gene: TRBJ2-7
v_gene: TRBV6-2/TRBV6-3
CDR3nt: TGTGCCAGCAGTCATAACAGGGGAAACTACGAGCAGTACTTC
CDR3aa: CASSHNRGNYEQYF

abundance: many
d_gene: -
j_gene: TRBJ2-6
v_gene: TRBV19
CDR3nt: TGTGCCAGTAGTAAAAGCTCTGGGGCCAACGTCCTGACTTTC
CDR3aa: CASSKSSGANVLTF

abundance: few
d_gene: -
j_gene: TRBJ2-5
v_gene: TRBV9
CDR3nt: TGTGCCAGCAGCGTAGGGGTAGGGAGAGAGACCCAGTACTTC
CDR3aa: CASSVGVGRETQYF

abundance: -
d_gene: -
j_gene: TRBJ2-7
v_gene: TRBV4-3
CDR3nt: TGCGCCAGCAGCCAAAATCGCCAGGGTGCCGACGAGCAGTACTTC
CDR3aa: CASSQNRQGADEQYF

abundance: few
d_gene: -
j_gene: TRBJ2-7
v_gene: TRBV5-1
CDR3nt: TGCGCCAGCAGCTTGAAGGCTCCCTACGAGCAGTACTTC
CDR3aa: CASSLKAPYEQYF

abundance: few
d_gene: -
j_gene: TRBJ2-2
v_gene: TRBV12-3/TRBV12-4
CDR3nt: TGTGCCAGCAGTTATGTCCGGGGCGTGAACACCGGGGAGCTGTTTTTT
CDR3aa: CASSYVRGVNTGELFF